This TCR beta chain came from a study of T-cell reconstitution after alpha-beta-depleted transplantation in children. Broader study findings: At around two months after transplant, the alpha-beta T cells were reportedly derived from several hundred expanded clones that came from non-depleted graft cells. One year after transplant, T-cell counts and diversity came mostly from newly produced T cells. Several patients had high TCRbeta diversity at day 60; it came from surviving recipient T cells and thymic progenitors.

This clonotype was seen repeatedly, ten times or more. No antigen is known for it. Between the trimmed V and J ends, which lost 4 bases and 10 bases, there was a span of 16 bases. The germline gives CDR1 PRHDT, CDR2 FYEKMQ (reference sequence). The CDR3 runs to 14 residues. Preparation of the TCRbeta library used unique molecular identifiers. TCRdb passed the PCR reads through MiXCR, listing each CDR3 protein once. The sample shows 150,000 to 250,000 distinct CDR3 sequences, about 6% of them seen only once. The TCR comes from a girl under three years old with combined immunodeficiency, due to receive a stem cell transplant. The chain carries TRBV13 and TRBJ1-4; D uncertain. The sample consisted of PBMCs, taken before TCRalphabeta/CD19-depleted stem cell transplant. The DNA of the CDR3 is TGTGCCAGCAGCTCTCCTCGTGAGGGTCGAAAACTGTTTTTT. It yields the protein CASSSPREGRKLFF.